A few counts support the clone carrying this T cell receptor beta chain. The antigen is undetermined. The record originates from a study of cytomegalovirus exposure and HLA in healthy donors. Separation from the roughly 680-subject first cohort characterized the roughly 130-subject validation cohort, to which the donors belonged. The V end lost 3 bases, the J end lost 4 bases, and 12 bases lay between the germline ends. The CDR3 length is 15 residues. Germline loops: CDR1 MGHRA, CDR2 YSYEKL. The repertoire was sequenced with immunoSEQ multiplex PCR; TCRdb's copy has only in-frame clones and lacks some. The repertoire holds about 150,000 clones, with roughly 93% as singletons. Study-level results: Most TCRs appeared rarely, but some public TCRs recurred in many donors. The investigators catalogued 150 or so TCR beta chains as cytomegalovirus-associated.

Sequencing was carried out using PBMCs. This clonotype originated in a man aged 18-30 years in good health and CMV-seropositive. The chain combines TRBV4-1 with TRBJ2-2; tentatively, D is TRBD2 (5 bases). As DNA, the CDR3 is TGCGCCAGCAGCCAGGTTGGACTGCTCACCGGGGAGCTGTTTTTT. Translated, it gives CASSQVGLLTGELFF.